The present entry profiles one T cell receptor (beta chain) with its context. Original processing notes: From reference gene primer amplification, estimates of nucleated cell counts were derived. Method: immunoSEQ multiplex PCR; TCRdb's copy keeps in-frame clones and lacks some. The DNA was the basis for D and trimming; V, J and clone size are from that table. The table includes 120,000 or so clones, 60% to 85% detected once. This sample is drawn from a study of blood T cell repertoires in COVID-19. Study details: COVID-19 samples from acute and convalescent phases originated in the United States, Italy and Spain. The analysed material was cDNA or gDNA that came from T cells, B-cell-depleted T cells, or PBMCs.

This receptor was taken from a man between 65 and 85 years old with acute or convalescent COVID-19. Sequenced input: peripheral blood.

CDR3 sequence reads: CASKRDEETQYF. The CDR3 DNA reads TGTGCTAGTAAGAGGGATGAAGAGACCCAGTACTTC. The chain joins TRBV12-5 to TRBJ2-5, with D maybe TRBD2 (5 bases). CDR3 length equals 12 residues. With 8 bases removed from V and 3 bases from J, the gap between germline ends came to 10 bases. Germline V gene lookup returns CDR1 LGHNT and CDR2 FRNRAP.